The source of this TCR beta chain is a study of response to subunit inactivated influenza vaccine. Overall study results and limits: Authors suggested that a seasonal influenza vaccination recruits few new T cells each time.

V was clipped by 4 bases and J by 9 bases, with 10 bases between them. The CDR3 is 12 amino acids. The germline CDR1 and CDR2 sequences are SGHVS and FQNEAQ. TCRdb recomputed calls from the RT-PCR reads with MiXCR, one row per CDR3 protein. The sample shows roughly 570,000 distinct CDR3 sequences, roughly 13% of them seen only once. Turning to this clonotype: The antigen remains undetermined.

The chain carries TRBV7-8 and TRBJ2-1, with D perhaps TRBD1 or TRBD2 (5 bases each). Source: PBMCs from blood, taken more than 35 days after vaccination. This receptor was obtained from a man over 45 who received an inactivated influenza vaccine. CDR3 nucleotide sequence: TGTGCCAGCAGCTACTCAGGGAGTGAGCAGTTCTTC. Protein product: CASSYSGSEQFF.